This T cell receptor beta chain was found in a study of cytomegalovirus exposure and HLA in healthy donors. Overall study: Unique TCRs numbering around 80 million, obtained from HLA-typed donors, made up an early data release.

This clone was found a few times. Its antigen is currently unknown. V shed 3 bases, J shed 0 bases, and the junction held 5 bases outside the gene matches. CDR1 is ENHRY, CDR2 SYGVKD, per germline. The CDR3 spans 15 residues. Overall study results and limits: It was about 150 TCR beta chains that were listed as cytomegalovirus-associated.

13 Jbeta primers and 60 Vbeta primers were used for the PCR. TCRdb's table, derived via immunoSEQ multiplex PCR, lists solely in-frame clones and lacks some. The data show 90,000 to 150,000 clones, less than 65% seen once. The sequence came from a man in his forties or fifties in good health and CMV-seropositive. Specimen: PBMCs. The chain carries TRBV10-3 and TRBJ2-7; TRBD2 aligns across 7 bases. CDR3 in DNA: TGTGCCATCAGTGATGTCGGGGGGAGCTCCTACGAGCAGTACTTC. Translation: CAISDVGGSSYEQYF.